A single sample gave rise to the 29 T cell receptor beta chains below, sequenced in a study of T cell responses to AZD1222 COVID-19 vaccine. Measured with immunoSEQ multiplex PCR; TCRdb has only the in-frame clones, and not every one. The repertoire has approximately 65,000 clones, around nine tenths of them found once; the top ten carry around 8%. The sample was peripheral blood, taken on day 0 of AZD1222 vaccination. The receptors come from an adult in good health.

The V and J genes are TRBV3-1 (or the pseudogene TRBV3-2) and TRBJ1-2; 8 bases line up with TRBD1. This CDR3 is built from 14 residues. From germline, CDR1 is LGHDT and CDR2 YNNKEL (reference sequence). The ends lost 8 bases at V and 5 bases at J; junction bases unmatched: 10. CDR3 sequence (DNA): TGTGCCAGCCTCGGGACAGGCTTAATATATGGCTACACCTTC. Translation: CASLGTGLIYGYTF.

The rearrangement links TRBV20-1 to TRBJ2-7; D gene unclear. The CDR3 is made up of 11 amino acids. CDR1 and CDR2 from the germline V gene are DFQATT and SNEGSKA (reference sequence). Trimming took off 5 bases at V and 4 bases at J, with 9 bases between the two ends. CDR3 residues: CSAGVAYEQYF. The CDR3 DNA sequence: TGCAGTGCTGGAGTGGCTTACGAGCAGTACTTC.

The chain employs TRBV3-1 (or the pseudogene TRBV3-2) and TRBJ1-5; TRBD1 aligns across 7 bases. The CDR3 is made up of 14 amino acids. V dropped 4 bases and J dropped 7; count of bases not matched to a gene: 7. The germline CDR1 and CDR2 sequences are LGHDT and YNNKEL (reference sequence). CDR3 sequence (DNA): TGTGCCAGCAGCCCGCGACAGGGTGTGCAGCCCCAGCATTTT. This translates into CASSPRQGVQPQHF.

The V and J genes are TRBV9 and TRBJ2-7; D is undetermined. This CDR3 region has 13 residues. Germline CDR1 SGDLS, CDR2 YYNGEE. Trimming cost V 3 bases and J 2 bases, with 9 bases left between them. In DNA form, the CDR3 reads TGTGCCAGCAGCGGTGTGGGGACCTACGAGCAGTACTTC. Its protein product is CASSGVGTYEQYF.

The chain uses TRBV12-5 and TRBJ2-4, with TRBD2 matching 8 bases. Germline-derived CDR1 and CDR2 are LGHNT and FRNRAP. The CDR3 sequence is 14 residues long. V lost 6 bases to trimming and J lost 4 bases; unmatched junction nucleotides: 5. CDR3 amino acids: CASGGGLGKNIQYF. As DNA, the CDR3 is TGTGCTAGTGGGGGGGGACTAGGGAAAAACATTCAGTACTTC.

The genes are TRBV10-1 and TRBJ2-1; no firm D call. V lost 2 bases and J 4 bases, leaving 6 bases between the germline ends. The CDR3 spans 13 residues. Germline loops: CDR1 WNHNN, CDR2 SYGVQD (reference sequence). In DNA form, the CDR3 reads TGCGCCAGCAGTGAGCAACAGTACAATGAGCAGTTCTTC. Amino acids: CASSEQQYNEQFF.

This clone is categorized as medium-sized. The V and J genes are TRBV7-9 and TRBJ1-1; no firm D call. The CDR3 is 12 residues long. Germline loops: CDR1 SEHNR, CDR2 FQNEAQ (reference sequence). Deletions cut 8 bases from V and 1 base from J, with 8 bases between. As DNA, the CDR3 is TGTGCCAGCCAAGACGGGAACACTGAAGCTTTCTTT. This translates into CASQDGNTEAFF.

CDR3 DNA: TGCGCCAGCAGCCAGGGACGGGGAAGCGGCGAGACCCAGTACTTC. Translation: CASSQGRGSGETQYF. This chain joins TRBV4-3 and TRBJ2-5; D is perhaps TRBD1 or TRBD2 (5 bases each). Between the trimmed V and J ends, which lost 3 bases and 5 bases, there was a span of 16 bases. Per the germline V gene, CDR1 is LGHNA and CDR2 is YSLEER. CDR3 length: 15 residues.

This sequence joins TRBV4-2 and TRBJ1-5, with D uncertain. In germline, CDR1 is LGHNA, CDR2 YNFKEQ. The germline V and J ends were trimmed by 0 bases and 6 bases, with 9 bases remaining between them. This CDR3 comprises 14 residues. CDR3 nucleotides: TGTGCCAGCAGCCAAGATCGTACGGTTCAGCCCCAGCATTTT. Translated, it gives CASSQDRTVQPQHF.

The CDR3 DNA reads TGTGCCAGCAGTTTATCGCGAGTCATGAACACTGAAGCTTTCTTT. The encoded protein is CASSLSRVMNTEAFF. The chain recombines TRBV27 with TRBJ1-1; D gene unclear. The germline gives CDR1 MNHEY, CDR2 SMNVEV (reference sequence). The V gene lost 0 bases and the J gene lost 0 bases, with 8 bases spanning the gap. The CDR3 sequence is 15 residues long.

The gene calls are TRBV18 and TRBJ1-2; 8 nucleotides line up with TRBD1. The CDR3 has 13 amino acids. V was clipped by 3 bases and J by 6 bases; unmatched bases: 3. Germline values: CDR1 KGHSH, CDR2 LQKENI. CDR3 DNA: TGTGCCAGCTCACCGCAGGGGGCGGATGGCTACACCTTC. Translated, it gives CASSPQGADGYTF.

This sequence joins TRBV7-2 and TRBJ1-2; D unresolved. The CDR3 runs to 13 residues. CDR1 SGHTA and CDR2 FQGNSA come from the germline V gene. Trimming took 5 bases from V and 8 from J, leaving 15 bases between them. Written as DNA, the CDR3 is TGTGCCAGCAGCGTGGACGGCCTAGGAGGCTACACCTTC. Its translation: CASSVDGLGGYTF.

The chain recombines TRBV4-1 with TRBJ1-6; 7 nucleotides agree with TRBD1. The CDR3 consists of 15 residues. The junction had 6 bases not matched to a gene; V was cut back by 8 bases and J by 2 bases. Germline V CDR1 and CDR2: MGHRA, YSYEKL. The DNA for the CDR3 is TGCGCCAGCGGCAACGACAGGGCCTATAATTCACCCCTCCACTTT. It yields the protein CASGNDRAYNSPLHF.

This CDR3 is CASRLVGGTGNEKLFF. The CDR3 DNA reads as TGTGCAAGTCGCTTAGTTGGTGGGACAGGGAACGAAAAACTGTTTTTT. The V gene is TRBV12-2, the J gene TRBJ1-4; the D segment call TRBD1 is taken from the table without a DNA check. TRBV12-2 corresponds to a pseudogene. The CDR3 length is 16 residues.

V gene TRBV7-3 combines with J gene TRBJ1-1; D gene uncertain. Germline loops: CDR1 SGHTA, CDR2 FQGTGA. This CDR3 spans 13 amino acids. Trimming pared 6 bases from V and 1 base from J, leaving 9 bases between. The CDR3 nucleotides read TGTGCCAGCAGTAAGACACCGAACACTGAAGCTTTCTTT. This sequence encodes CASSKTPNTEAFF.

This chain connects TRBV29-1 to TRBJ2-4; TRBD1 matches 9 bases. This CDR3 contains 14 residues. The V segment lost 6 bases and the J segment 4 bases; nucleotides outside the gene matches: 7. CDR1 is SQVTM, CDR2 ANQGSEA, per germline. The chain's CDR3 is CSVFTGTGKNIQYF. CDR3 sequence (DNA): TGCAGCGTCTTCACCGGGACAGGGAAAAACATTCAGTACTTC.

This clone was observed a single time. The chain combines TRBV11-2 with TRBJ2-5, with 7 bases that match TRBD2. The V gene's germline CDR1 is SGHAT and CDR2 FQNNGV. This CDR3 contains 16 residues. Unmatched junction bases numbered 7, after V lost 2 bases and J lost 1 base. The CDR3 DNA follows: TGTGCCAGCAGCTTATCGGGGGAGGGCAGCCAAGAGACCCAGTACTTC. Amino acids: CASSLSGEGSQETQYF.

The J gene is TRBJ2-3, the V gene TRBV7-3, with 9 bases aligning to TRBD1. Germline trimming cut 0 bases from V and 4 bases from J; bases unmatched to any gene: 5. Per the germline V gene, CDR1 is SGHTA and CDR2 is FQGTGA. The CDR3 totals 16 residues. In DNA, the CDR3 is TGTGCCAGCAGCTTAACGCCGGGACAGGGTGCAGATACGCAGTATTTT. Translated, it gives CASSLTPGQGADTQYF.

Here the CDR3 DNA reads TGTGCCAGCAGCTTAGAAGAGACGGACCTTACCAACACTGAAGCTTTCTTT. It codes for CASSLEETDLTNTEAFF. The V call is TRBV7-9, the J call TRBJ1-1; D is unclear. The CDR3 has 17 amino acids. CDR1 is SEHNR, CDR2 FQNEAQ, per germline (reference sequence). V was pared by 1 base and J by 2 bases, with 17 bases between.

This sequence joins TRBV3-1 (or the pseudogene TRBV3-2) and TRBJ1-1, with unresolved D. In germline, CDR1 is LGHDT, CDR2 YNNKEL (reference sequence). V was trimmed by 2 bases and J by 5 bases, leaving 9 bases between them. The CDR3 loop spans 13 amino acids. The DNA of the CDR3 is TGTGCCAGCAGCCAACGTTTGGGGACTGAAGCTTTCTTT. As protein: CASSQRLGTEAFF.

The rearrangement uses TRBV6-5 and TRBJ2-1; 10 nucleotides line up with TRBD2. Germline CDR1 reads MNHEY; CDR2 reads SVGAGI. This CDR3 region has 14 residues. Trimming took 4 bases from V and 7 from J; bases not matched to a gene: 4. CDR3 loop: CASSSGTSENEQFF. The CDR3 nucleotides are TGTGCCAGCAGTTCCGGGACTAGCGAAAATGAGCAGTTCTTC.

The V call is TRBV11-2, the J call TRBJ2-5, with 7 bases that match TRBD1. The CDR3 length is 14 residues. Germline CDR1 SGHAT, CDR2 FQNNGV. After removal of 3 bases from V and 5 bases from J, the junction contained 6 bases not matched to a gene. CDR3 nucleotides: TGTGCCAGCAGCTTTCAGGGGGTTCGGGAGACCCAGTACTTC. Residues: CASSFQGVRETQYF. The whole variable domain, remainder taken from reference TRBV11-2 and TRBJ2-5, is EAGVAQSPRYKIIEKRQSVAFWCNPISGHATLYWYQQILGQGPKLLIQFQNNGVVDDSQLPKDRFSAERLKGVDSTLKIQPAKLEDSAVYLCASSFQGVRETQYFGPGTRLLVL.

The chain links TRBV6-1 to TRBJ1-4; TRBD1 agrees at 8 bases. Losses at the gene ends were 3 bases for V and 7 bases for J; bases not matched to a gene: 7. This CDR3 has 15 residues. Germline-derived CDR1 and CDR2 are MNHNS and SASEGT. In nucleotides, the CDR3 is TGTGCCAGCAGTGATAGGACAGGGAGGAGTGAAAAACTGTTTTTT. Translation: CASSDRTGRSEKLFF.

V usage is TRBV18 and J usage is TRBJ2-1; D gene ambiguous. The V end was cut by 0 bases, the J end by 4 bases, with 1 base between. Germline V gene data show CDR1 as KGHSH and CDR2 as LQKENI. This CDR3 has 12 residues. CDR3 residues: CASSPPYNEQFF. Here the CDR3 DNA reads TGTGCCAGCTCACCACCGTACAATGAGCAGTTCTTC.

V usage is TRBV4-3 and J usage is TRBJ1-6; D is perhaps TRBD1 (6 bases). V was clipped by 0 bases and J by 8 bases, with 11 bases between them. The germline V gene encodes CDR1 LGHNA and CDR2 YSLEER. The CDR3 covers 15 residues. The CDR3 is CASSQDQGKDSPLHF. The DNA of the CDR3 is TGCGCCAGCAGCCAAGATCAGGGGAAGGATTCACCCCTCCACTTT.

J is TRBJ2-1 and V is TRBV20-1; D possibly uses TRBD1 or TRBD2 (5 bases each). The V end was cut by 5 bases, the J end by 16 bases, with 18 bases between. The CDR3 consists of 11 residues. CDR1 DFQATT and CDR2 SNEGSKA come from the germline V gene (reference sequence). CDR3 DNA sequence: TGCAGTGCTGCCTCACGGGGCCCGCCATTCTTC. Protein: CSAASRGPPFF.

This clone appeared once. The V call is TRBV2, the J call TRBJ1-2, with 11 bases matching TRBD1. There are 17 residues in the CDR3. Trimming at V came to 7 bases and at J to 2 bases, leaving 12 bases not matched to a gene. CDR1 and CDR2 (germline): SNHLY, FYNNEI. The DNA of the CDR3 is TGTGCCAGCAACCCCGGACAGGGGGCGCAGAGGAACTATGGCTACACCTTC. Translating it yields CASNPGQGAQRNYGYTF.

The V gene is TRBV29-1, the J gene TRBJ1-1; D unresolved. Trimming pared 7 bases from V and 1 base from J, leaving 13 bases between. The germline CDR1 and CDR2 sequences are SQVTM and ANQGSEA. The CDR3 has 13 residues. CDR3 loop: CSAQGWANTEAFF. CDR3 bases: TGCAGCGCCCAAGGTTGGGCGAACACTGAAGCTTTCTTT. The variable domain in full, completed from reference TRBV29-1 and TRBJ1-1, reads SAVISQKPSRDICQRGTSLTIQCQVDSQVTMMFWYRQQPGQSLTLIATANQGSEATYESGFVIDKFPISRPNLTFSTLTVSNMSPEDSSIYLCSAQGWANTEAFFGQGTRLTVV.

The chain has TRBV19 and TRBJ2-1, with D perhaps matching TRBD2 (5 bases). V shed 1 base and J shed 6 bases, with 16 bases lying between them. CDR1 and CDR2 from the germline V gene are LNHDA and SQIVND (reference sequence). This CDR3 is 16 amino acids long. DNA for the CDR3: TGTGCCAGTAGTATAGCCGACTGGGAGCGGATCAATGAGCAGTTCTTC. It is translated as CASSIADWERINEQFF.